This T cell receptor (beta chain) originates from a study of graft-versus-host responses after intestinal transplantation (dated by TCRdb to the early 2020s). A note on the overall study: Recipients received multivisceral, liver-intestinal, or isolated intestinal transplants. Of the 20 to 25 intestinal transplant recipients enrolled in the cohort, one of whom was a retransplant, a few patients without pretransplant specimens were excluded. Samples from a few later patients were sequenced in-house on an Illumina MiSeq with MiXCR processing rather than by the commercial service. To identify alloreactive clones, pre-transplant mixed lymphocyte reaction products were sequenced and then compared with unstimulated pre-transplant donor and recipient T cells. A peak of at least 4% donor T cells among recipient peripheral blood mononuclear cells was the definition used for donor T cell macrochimerism. Bulk TCR-beta CDR3 sequencing was used to track graft-versus-host and host-versus-graft alloreactive T cell clones in the graft, circulation and bone marrow after intestinal transplantation. Every recipient was given anti-thymocyte globulin induction, then maintenance tacrolimus and steroids for 3 to 4 years. Here is what the overall study found, with its caveats: Conclusions were limited by the relatively low number and heterogeneity of intestinal transplant patients. Patients with donor T cell macrochimerism had high GvH to HvG T cell clonal ratios in their allografts. GvH clones were detected in recipient bone marrow, and some appeared earlier in ileal mucosa or blood, consistent with an intestinal mucosal origin. Early after transplant, peak levels of circulating GvH clones were associated with declines in HvG clones.

The receptor library was made with the immunoSEQ multiplex PCR assay. For most patients, genomic DNA was isolated using the Qiagen DNeasy Blood and Tissue Kit and was shipped frozen to Adaptive Biotechnologies for TCR sequencing. Adaptive Biotechnologies carried out high-throughput TCR-beta CDR3 sequencing of genomic DNA for most patients. The paper's processing steps were these. Adaptive's ImmunoSEQ software was the source of the TCR sequencing data for roughly 19 patients, while three other patients were processed with MiXCR and VDJtools. To correct CD4 versus CD8 sorting errors, any sequence found in both subsets at a frequency ratio below 5:1 was removed. CDR3 nucleotide sequences shared between donor and recipient were removed because the origin of such sequences could not be assigned. To be classed as alloreactive, a clone needed at least 2-fold expansion over unstimulated cells and a minimum CFSE-low frequency of 0.002% (template counts) or 0.001% (read counts). A clone was considered mappable if detected in the sequenced pre-transplant spleen, lymph node, or MLR CFSE-low populations of the donor or recipient. Cumulative frequency of alloreactive clones was calculated as a percentage of all sequences weighted by copy number. Sourced from immuneACCESS, this table was stored by TCRdb with only in-frame sequences that have V and J called. A share of the clones is absent; for the studies checked, an unresolved V gene accounts for under half, and the remainder has no known explanation. From that table come the V and J calls and clone size; the DNA was used to work out D and trimming. The sample table holds about 88,000 clones, of which about 94% were seen once. About 0.2% of the sample is held by the ten biggest clonotypes.

The CDR1 and CDR2 encoded by the germline V gene (reference sequence) are MNHNY and SVGAGI. Including the terminal cysteine and phenylalanine, the CDR3 comprises 13 residues. Left in the record is the CDR3 DNA by itself, 39 bases read in frame from the first base. A distance of 15 bases separates the germline ends of V and J, which lose 5 bases and 10 bases respectively. The time point label for this specimen denotes: cells obtained before transplantation from donor or recipient. CD3+CD4+ and CD3+CD8+ populations were FACS-sorted from unstimulated pre-transplant donor and recipient cells taken from spleen or lymph nodes. A note on this clone: Its antigen is still unknown. Base qualities are not at hand, and no much larger clone is one base apart.

The chain is encoded by TRBV6-6 joined to TRBJ2-1; D gene: possibly TRBD2, on 5 matching bases. The sample was unstimulated CD4+ T cells sorted from spleen or lymph node cells, taken before transplant. The sequence was obtained from a human donor who was the organ donor for an intestinal transplant. The CDR3 amino acid sequence is: CASSPRLPEEQFF. In nucleotides, the sequence is TGTGCCAGCAGTCCCCGACTACCCGAGGAGCAGTTCTTC.